The present TCR beta chain was sequenced within a study of cytomegalovirus exposure and HLA in healthy donors (TCRdb year 2017). Background for the entire study: An earlier analysis of several hundred of the donors reported 250 to 300 Gb of sequence data and around 120 million unique TCR beta sequences from 150 million to 200 million T cells. HLA typing included class I and class II loci at four-digit resolution. On average, about 200,000 unique TCR beta nucleotide sequences were sequenced per donor among more than 350 genotyped donors of the cohort, with roughly a sixth of those sequences being non-productive. A later analysis re-analyzed previously published TCR beta repertoires from hundreds of donors and added high-resolution HLA genotyping to study TCR occurrence patterns. Approximately 300 gigabases of sequencing data and 78 million or so unique TCR sequences were included in an early release covering about 700 HLA-typed donors. Alongside the repertoire data, information on donor age, sex, ethnicity and CMV serostatus was compiled. Along with the roughly 710-subject first cohort, a separate validation cohort of more than 90 different subjects was used. Typing coverage varied by locus: about 620-630 donors for A, B, C, DRB1 and DQB1; roughly 560 for DQA1; approximately 610 for DPA1; some 470 for DPB1. The T cell repertoires of several hundred subjects were profiled by immunosequencing and related to cytomegalovirus serostatus. A few DR-DQ haplotypes were handled as single units for association and clustering because linkage in the cohort was strong. Rather than using new phenotypic data, the later analysis identified candidate immune exposures from TCR beta sequences and from how often those sequences occurred across donors. The study was designed to test whether signatures of past pathogen exposure could be identified by cataloging public T cell receptors. The study combined high-throughput TCR immunosequencing, statistical association of individual TCRs with disease status, and machine learning to predict cytomegalovirus infection status. A later genetic analysis used genome-wide SNP genotypes for about 65% of the 666 donors, treating that subset as a discovery cohort. The genetic ancestry cluster associated with self-reported Caucasian donors included about 81% of the 398 genotyped donors. To decide whether each TCR beta V gene segment behaved as functional or pseudogenic, an earlier analysis of approximately 620 of the donors relied on high-throughput TCR beta sequencing. Every discovery cohort repertoire had been produced on one sequencing platform.

The cohort consisted of hundreds of healthy bone marrow donors. All cohort members were sampled while nominally healthy, although unrecorded immune exposures were likely present. The donor tested CMV seronegative, placing the donor among the 350 or so seronegative members of the cohort. A peripheral blood sample was provided by each donor, and peripheral blood mononuclear cells were used for TCR beta sequencing. Genomic DNA was extracted from the blood cell samples with the Qiagen DNeasy Blood Extraction Kit. Overall study results and their limits: V-gene and J-gene trimming of TCR beta chains was associated with a missense DCLRE1C variant in a later genetic analysis, and the association was replicated in an independent cohort. In an earlier analysis of a few hundred of the donors, most TCR beta V segments were observed in productive rearrangements about 87% or about 30% of the time, broadly matching IMGT annotations. The earlier analysis of 587 of the donors excluded 15 to 20 rarely observed V segments, including chromosome 9 orphons, because counts were too low. While some public TCRs were present in many individuals, most TCR sequences turned up only very rarely across donors. A few of the identified cytomegalovirus-associated TCR beta chains were confirmed in vitro to be specific for cytomegalovirus antigens. When HLA alleles, especially DR and DQ, strongly co-occurred, TCR associations were difficult to assign to individual alleles. Because HLA typing was unavailable for some donors at each locus, only the typed subset was used in association tests. Only TCR beta chains were sequenced in this cohort, and the absence of alpha or paired-chain data limited detectable features. In a later analysis, several top co-occurrence clusters were reported to appear linked to parvovirus B19, influenza, CMV and Epstein-Barr virus. CMV serostatus was the only immune exposure information available for the cohort. Linkage disequilibrium might explain the correlated functional status among segregating V segments, but an unknown experimental factor could not be excluded. The 87-base-pair reads could not distinguish some IMGT-functional V segments, including TRBV6-2 and TRBV6-3, so those segments were excluded. A cluster of highly shared sequence variants was judged likely to represent a technical artifact of the sequencing pipeline. A further reported finding was that TCR beta sequences accurately predicted the HLA-A and HLA-B alleles for most subjects in the first cohort. In the study, some 180 TCR beta chains were listed as associated with cytomegalovirus. In a later analysis, about 17,000 TCR beta sequences were associated with specific HLA alleles at a false discovery rate of 0.05. In a later analysis, most CMV-associated TCR beta chains were found to appear HLA-restricted, with HLA associations seemingly driven largely by CMV exposure. Compared with equally common non-associated chains, HLA-associated TCR beta chains in a later analysis were more clonally expanded and had lower generation probabilities. The authors suggested that the approach could potentially be generalized to other disease states and immunological phenotypes. Presence/absence analyses assumed roughly uniform sequencing depth across donors, an assumption that may not hold. A later genetic analysis reported fewer N-insertions in productive TCRs among donors in an Asian-associated ancestry cluster than the roughly 690-donor mean. A later analysis found that TCR association rates varied across HLA loci, with DRB1 alleles showing the most associated TCRs and HLA-C alleles the fewest. In both the original and validation cohorts, the classifier was reported to diagnose cytomegalovirus status with high specificity and sensitivity.

Trimming removed 3 bases from V and 1 base from J, leaving 10 bases between the germline ends. In the germline V gene (reference sequence), CDR1 corresponds to SGHNT and CDR2 to YYREEE. There are 14 amino acids in the CDR3, from cysteine to phenylalanine inclusive. The CDR3 DNA has 42 bases and is translated from base 1. The receptor library was made with the immunoSEQ multiplex PCR assay. For the multiplex PCR, a mixture combining 60 forward primers for TCR Vbeta segments and 13 reverse primers for TCR Jbeta segments was used. A multiplex PCR assay on genomic DNA amplified the CDR3 region of rearranged TCR beta genes. Amplified TCR beta libraries were sequenced as 87-base-pair reads on the Illumina HiSeq System. In the authors' own workflow: In a later analysis, approximately 74 million unique TCR beta chains were counted across the roughly 700 repertoires, and roughly 11 million of these chains were shared by at least two donors. Raw reads were error-corrected and collapsed into unique sequences by a nearest-neighbor algorithm in which closely related sequences were merged to remove PCR and sequencing errors. CDR3 sequences were aligned to IMGT reference sequences to assign V, D and J gene segments. For a sequence to be retained, a match of at least six nucleotides was required to both a V gene segment and a J gene segment. Rearrangements were classified as productive when the CDR3 lacked stop codons and remained in frame with V and J, and all other rearrangements were classified as non-productive. CDR3 was defined according to IMGT convention as the region running from the second conserved V-encoded cysteine to the conserved J-encoded phenylalanine. The earlier analysis of about 570 of the donors excluded any sequence lacking an unambiguous match to a single V gene segment. An earlier analysis of a few hundred of the donors called V segments functional above 56.7% productive rearrangements and segregating when the between-donor standard deviation exceeded 5%. A statistical classification framework was built to diagnose cytomegalovirus status from the catalog of TCR beta chain sequences. V and J gene assignment, in a later analysis, came from comparing TCR nucleotide sequences with IMGT/GENE-DB human TR gene sequences. Using the TCRdist pipeline, a later analysis assigned CDR3 sequences along with most-parsimonious VDJ recombination scenarios. A later analysis defined each TCR beta chain by its CDR3 amino acid sequence plus V-gene family, and excluded reads lacking a unique V-gene family. As a way to deal with suspected cross-contamination and a sequencing artifact, a later analysis dropped 500 to 700 nucleotide sequences that were highly shared and had low generation probability. For each public chain, a later analysis derived a clonal expansion index from normalized ranks of inferred template counts within each repertoire. A later analysis computed generation probabilities with a VDJ recombination model fitted to out-of-frame rearrangements, and checked the results against IGoR. A later analysis scored TCR-TCR, TCR-HLA and TCR-CMV co-occurrence with hypergeometric tests, applying a repertoire-size bias correction to TCR pairs. To estimate false discovery rates, a later analysis permuted the HLA or CMV assignments 20 times. In a later analysis, co-occurring TCRs were grouped using DBSCAN, with TCRdist sequence similarity added in when clustering inside HLA-allele-positive subsets. Repertoires with fewer than 30,000 or more than 120,000 public chains, plus five repertoires with anomalous nucleotide sharing, were excluded from co-occurrence clustering. TCRdb's version of the immuneACCESS table is confined to in-frame rearrangements and falls short of the full clone set. An unresolved V gene accounts for under half of the shortfall where checked; the remainder is of unknown origin. That table furnishes V, J and clone size, whereas the DNA furnished D and trimming. The sample data list roughly 150,000 clones, and around three quarters of these were observed just once. The ten largest account for 3.1% of the sample.

Of note for this clone: This clone's antigen is unknown. No base qualities exist here, and no much larger clone lies one base off it.

The TCR comes from a male donor in good health and CMV-seronegative. The chain uses TRBV5-4 and TRBJ1-1, with the D gene call left open. Material: PBMCs. The CDR3 sequence is CASSSLQRNTEAFF. The nucleotide sequence reads as follows: TGTGCCAGCAGCTCGTTACAGAGGAACACTGAAGCTTTCTTT.